This TCR beta chain originates from a study of HIV-infected patients and healthy controls. Many counts were recorded for this clonotype. TCRdb reprocessed the 5' RACE reads with MiXCR, giving one entry per CDR3 protein. The sample records around 67,000 distinct CDR3 sequences, about a sixth being singletons. Germline-derived CDR1 and CDR2 are SGHTA and FQGTGA. Germline trimming cut 7 bases from V and 9 bases from J; bases unmatched to any gene: 7. This CDR3 has 13 residues. This TCR came from a human donor in good health. Sample: CD4+ T cells from blood. The chain is built from TRBV7-3 and TRBJ2-1; TRBD2 aligns across 9 bases. The CDR3 loop reads CASKPSGNSEQFF. The CDR3 DNA follows: TGTGCCAGCAAGCCTAGCGGGAATAGTGAGCAGTTCTTC.